Listed below are T cell receptor beta chains from one sample, sequenced in a study of T cell repertoires in cytomegalovirus infection. These TCRs are of unknown antigen specificity. TCRdb re-called the reads with MiXCR, one entry per CDR3 protein. The table lists approximately 390,000 distinct CDR3 sequences, roughly 36% of them singletons. The material sequenced was cultured PBMCs, taken from culture after CMV antigen stimulation. The receptors were sampled from a human donor in good health (CMV status not recorded). Some clones in this sample may be carry-over from other donors' samples. Both conserved end residues are part of each CDR3. D genes are given only for firm matches. A clone size is listed for some rows: how often the clone was seen (once, few, many), or a class if it is expanded.

TRBJ2-7,TRBD2,.,20,TRBV7-2,TGTGCCAGCAGCACTAGGGTGGGTGGGACTAGCGGCCATAGGGCCTACGAGCAGTACTTC,CASSTRVGGTSGHRAYEQYF
TRBJ1-6,TRBD1,few,15,TRBV28,TGTGCCAGCAGTCTAGACAGGGCGGGGAATTCACCCCTCCACTTT,CASSLDRAGNSPLHF
TRBJ1-4,.,.,14,TRBV7-6,TGTGCCAGCAGGAAGGGACAAGCTAATGAAAAACTGTTTTTT,CASRKGQANEKLFF
TRBJ2-3,.,many,14,TRBV7-2,TGTGCCAGCAGCCTTTCGATGACGTCAGATACGCAGTATTTT,CASSLSMTSDTQYF
TRBJ1-4,.,few,14,TRBV7-9,TGTGCCAGCAGCTTGAGGCAGAGTAATGAAAAACTGTTTTTT,CASSLRQSNEKLFF
TRBJ2-1,.,few,12,TRBV4-1,TGCGCCAGCAGCCAAGTAGCCGATGAGCAGTTCTTC,CASSQVADEQFF
TRBJ2-7,TRBD1,.,16,TRBV20-1,TGCAGTGCTAGAGATCCCCGGACAGGGCCTGCTCACGAGCAGTACTTC,CSARDPRTGPAHEQYF
TRBJ2-2,.,few,14,TRBV19,TGTGCCAGTAGTATTGTCGGGGGTACCGGGGAGCTGTTTTTT,CASSIVGGTGELFF
TRBJ1-1,.,few,13,TRBV7-2,TGTGCCAGCAGCTTCTCTCAGAACACTGAAGCTTTCTTT,CASSFSQNTEAFF
TRBJ2-5,.,.,14,TRBV28,TGTGCCAGCAGCACATGGGCGATCCAAGAGACCCAGTACTTC,CASSTWAIQETQYF
TRBJ2-2,.,.,16,TRBV7-9,TGTGCCGGCGGTCGGGCGGAATTGTCGAATACCGGGGAGCTGTTTTTT,CAGGRAELSNTGELFF
TRBJ2-1,.,few,16,TRBV15,TGTGCCACCAGCAGAGATGGGGGCGGACCCAGGGATGAGCAGTTCTTC,CATSRDGGGPRDEQFF
TRBJ1-2,.,.,13,TRBV4-3,TGCGCCAGCAGCAACCGGGACTTGGGTGGCTACACCTTC,CASSNRDLGGYTF
TRBJ2-4,.,.,14,TRBV18,TGTGCCAGCTCCGCGTCGGTATCCAAAAACATTCAGTACTTC,CASSASVSKNIQYF
TRBJ1-2,TRBD1,.,15,TRBV18,TGTGCCAGCTCAGCTTTGGGACAGCGGAACTATGGCTACACCTTC,CASSALGQRNYGYTF
TRBJ2-3,TRBD1,.,15,TRBV29-1,TGCAGCGTTGTCCGACAGGGGAACCCCACAGATACGCAGTATTTT,CSVVRQGNPTDTQYF
TRBJ1-5,.,once,12,TRBV28,TGTGCCAGCAGCGTCACTAATCAGCCCCAGCATTTT,CASSVTNQPQHF
TRBJ1-1,.,.,13,TRBV20-1,TGCAGTGCTAGGGTCACTTCAAACACTGAAGCTTTCTTT,CSARVTSNTEAFF
TRBJ2-3,TRBD1,.,14,TRBV3-1,TGTGCCAGCAGCCCCCGGGACAGATCAGATACGCAGTATTTT,CASSPRDRSDTQYF
TRBJ1-2,.,many,13,TRBV7-2,TGTGCCAGCAGCCCGGGGCCGGGACATGGCTACACCTTC,CASSPGPGHGYTF
TRBJ2-1,.,few,13,TRBV7-6,TGTGCCAGCAGCTTAGACGGTTGGGGTGGGCAGTTCTTC,CASSLDGWGGQFF
TRBJ2-3,TRBD2,.,13,TRBV20-1,TGCAGTGCTCGGACTAGCGGCACAGATACGCAGTATTTT,CSARTSGTDTQYF
TRBJ1-4,.,many,14,TRBV7-2,TGTGCCAGCAGACTATACGCGGACGGAGAAAAACTGTTTTTT,CASRLYADGEKLFF
TRBJ2-1,TRBD2,many,16,TRBV7-2,TGTGCCAGCAGCGGACTAGCGGGTTTCTCCTACAATGAGCAGTTCTTC,CASSGLAGFSYNEQFF
TRBJ1-2,TRBD1,.,16,TRBV4-1,TGCGCCAGCAGCCCTCCGGGACAGGGGTGGGTCTATGGCTACACCTTC,CASSPPGQGWVYGYTF
TRBJ2-3,TRBD2,.,16,TRBV7-2,TGTGCCAGCAGCTTACTCCCTGGGACTAGGACAGATACGCAGTATTTT,CASSLLPGTRTDTQYF
TRBJ2-1,TRBD1,few,13,TRBV7-2,TGTGCCAGCAGCTTCCCTCAGGGGGAGAAGCAGTTCTTC,CASSFPQGEKQFF
TRBJ2-7,.,.,14,TRBV12-3/TRBV12-4,TGTGCCAGCAGTTTAGAAGGGTCGGCCTACGAGCAGTACTTC,CASSLEGSAYEQYF
TRBJ2-5,TRBD1,.,16,TRBV2,TGTGCCAGCACCCATAGGAGACAGGGACCTCAAGAGACCCAGTACTTC,CASTHRRQGPQETQYF
TRBJ2-7,TRBD1,few,19,TRBV6-2/TRBV6-3,TGTGCCAGCAGTTACCGACCGGGACAGGGACTCCTTCAATTCTACGAGCAGTACTTC,CASSYRPGQGLLQFYEQYF
TRBJ2-3,TRBD2,few,16,TRBV7-8,TGTGCCAGCAGCTTAGGTTCGCACGGGAGGGCAAATACGCAGTATTTT,CASSLGSHGRANTQYF
TRBJ1-5,TRBD1,.,14,TRBV24-1,TGTGCCACCAGTGCGCAGGGGGCGCGGAATCCCCAGCATTTT,CATSAQGARNPQHF
TRBJ2-2,.,few,16,TRBV6-2/TRBV6-3,TGTGCCAGCACCAACGGGGTAGGCGCGAACACCGGGGAGCTGTTTTTT,CASTNGVGANTGELFF
TRBJ2-3,TRBD1,.,15,TRBV7-8,TGTGCCAGCAGACCGGGGGGGGACAGGGGGCAAACGCAGTATTTT,CASRPGGDRGQTQYF
TRBJ1-1,.,once,14,TRBV6-5,TGTGCCAGCAGTTCCAGGGTCATGAACACTGAAGCTTTCTTT,CASSSRVMNTEAFF
TRBJ1-4,TRBD1,.,13,TRBV12-5,TGTGCTAGTGGACGACAGGGGAATGAAAAACTGTTTTTT,CASGRQGNEKLFF
TRBJ2-3,TRBD1,.,12,TRBV28,TGTGCCAGCAGTTTATTCGGGACAGAGTCGTATTTT,CASSLFGTESYF
TRBJ2-4,.,many,15,TRBV7-2,TGTGCCAGCAGCTTAGGTAGTGTCAGAGGGGACATTCAGTACTTC,CASSLGSVRGDIQYF
TRBJ2-7,.,few,16,TRBV7-2,TGTGCCAGCAGTCCGATGGGGACCGGGGGATTCTACGAGCAGTACTTC,CASSPMGTGGFYEQYF
TRBJ2-2,.,.,15,TRBV7-2,TGTACCAGCAGCTTAGTGGCAGGGAGCACCGGGGAGCTGTTTTTT,CTSSLVAGSTGELFF
TRBJ2-1,TRBD2,.,15,TRBV6-6,TGTGCCAGCAGTTACACGAAACTAGCGGGGGTTGAGCAGTTCTTC,CASSYTKLAGVEQFF
TRBJ2-7,TRBD2,many,15,TRBV7-2,TGTGCCAGCAGCTCAATGGGGGGGGGAACCCACGAGCAGTACTTC,CASSSMGGGTHEQYF
TRBJ2-7,.,.,15,TRBV6-8,TGTGCCAGCAGTTCCGCCGGGACGGAACGCTACGAGCAGTACTTC,CASSSAGTERYEQYF
TRBJ2-1,TRBD2,few,19,TRBV4-3,TGCGCCAGCAGCCATCTTCCCTCCCAAACCGGGACTAGTAAACATGAGCAGTTCTTC,CASSHLPSQTGTSKHEQFF
TRBJ1-5,TRBD1,.,14,TRBV14,TGTGCCAGCAGCCAGACAGGGGGCAGACAGCCCCAGCATTTT,CASSQTGGRQPQHF
TRBJ1-1,TRBD1,many,17,TRBV4-3,TGCGCCAGCAGCCAAGTGGGGGGGGGGACAGTGAACACTGAAGCTTTCTTT,CASSQVGGGTVNTEAFF
TRBJ1-2,.,.,11,TRBV24-1,TGTGCCACCAGCACCCCTAGCGGCTACACCTTC,CATSTPSGYTF
TRBJ2-3,.,few,15,TRBV28,TGTGCCAGCAGTTTAGCCGGGTTGGGCACAGATACGCAGTATTTT,CASSLAGLGTDTQYF
TRBJ2-3,.,few,11,TRBV29-1,TGCAGCGTTGATTCCGGACCAACGCAGTATTTT,CSVDSGPTQYF
TRBJ1-2,TRBD1,few,15,TRBV7-2,TGTGCCAGCAGCACTAGGGACAGGGGGCAATATGGCTACACCTTC,CASSTRDRGQYGYTF
TRBJ2-7,TRBD1,few,15,TRBV7-9,TGTGCCAGCAGCTTAGGGACAGGGTACTCCTACGAGCAGTACTTC,CASSLGTGYSYEQYF
TRBJ2-7,.,.,13,TRBV6-8,TGTGCCAGCAGTCCGGAAGTTAGCTACGAGCAGTACTTC,CASSPEVSYEQYF
TRBJ1-1,TRBD1,few,16,TRBV4-2,TGTGCCAGCAGCCACATCACCGGGACAGGGGGCGGTGAAGCTTTCTTT,CASSHITGTGGGEAFF
TRBJ1-5,.,.,14,TRBV7-9,TGTGCCAGCAGCCCTGGGCCGACTCTCCAGCCCCAGCATTTT,CASSPGPTLQPQHF
TRBJ2-1,TRBD2,.,14,TRBV20-1,TGCAGTGCTGGGGGCGGGAGGGCCTTCAATGAGCAGTTCTTC,CSAGGGRAFNEQFF
TRBJ1-2,.,.,14,TRBV28,TGTGCCAGCAGTTTAATCTCTGGGACCTATGGCTACACCTTC,CASSLISGTYGYTF
TRBJ2-3,.,few,15,TRBV7-7,TGTGCTAGCAGCTTAGTGCCCGGAGGCACAGATACGCAGTATTTT,CASSLVPGGTDTQYF
TRBJ2-3,TRBD2,.,15,TRBV7-6,TGTGCCAGCAGCGATTTAGCGGGACGCACAGATAAGCAGTATTTT,CASSDLAGRTDKQYF